These 32 T cell receptor beta chains were all obtained from the same sample, sequenced in a study of CD8+ T cells in alopecia areata. Treatment denoted: oral pan-JAK inhibitor, 5-10 mg twice daily. Once RNA had been extracted, it was reverse transcribed into cDNA to act as the sequencing template. Here immunoSEQ multiplex PCR was the method, and the copy in TCRdb shows in-frame clones only, minus some. The profile shows some 100,000 clones, roughly 47% of them singletons. This sample comprised CD8+ T cells sorted from blood, obtained at week 24, from a patient treated with tofacitinib. The receptors come from a human donor with alopecia areata.

The sample holds a few counts of this clone. The chain combines TRBV7-2 with TRBJ2-3; 12 bases match TRBD2. This CDR3 has 17 amino acids. The V segment lost 1 base and the J segment 6 bases; nucleotides outside the gene matches: 8. Germline assignment: CDR1 SGHTA and CDR2 FQGNSA. CDR3 region: CASSLGATSGSADTQYF. CDR3 nucleotides: TGTGCCAGCAGCTTAGGGGCGACTAGCGGGAGTGCGGATACGCAGTATTTT.

This chain joins TRBV5-1 and TRBJ2-5; TRBD1 aligns across 7 bases. The CDR3 loop spans 22 amino acids. Germline CDR1 SGHRS, CDR2 YFSETQ. V lost 0 bases and J lost 2; bases outside the gene matches: 25. CDR3 coding DNA: TGCGCCAGCAGCTTGGGTCTTTGGGACAGCCTAGAGGTTGGAGACCTTCAAGAGACCCAGTACTTC. Translation gives CASSLGLWDSLEVGDLQETQYF.

The chain combines TRBV11-2 with TRBJ2-7; the match to TRBD1 covers 7 bases. Germline V CDR1 and CDR2: SGHAT, FQNNGV. With 5 bases clipped from V and 2 bases from J, the junction kept 9 bases outside the gene matches. The CDR3 covers 15 residues. CDR3 amino acids: CASSQPGQYTYEQYF. CDR3 bases: TGTGCCAGCAGCCAACCGGGACAGTACACCTACGAGCAGTACTTC.

In its sample, this clone was seen a few times. J is TRBJ1-1 and V is TRBV30; possible D gene TRBD1, 5 bases. CDR1 is GTSNPN and CDR2 is SVGIG in the germline V gene (reference sequence). V lost 6 bases and J 4 bases, leaving 9 bases between the germline ends. The CDR3 covers 11 residues. DNA for the CDR3: TGTGCCTGTAGGGGTGGCACTGAAGCTTTCTTT. Residues: CACRGGTEAFF.

This sequence joins TRBV7-2 and TRBJ2-1; TRBD2 is a possible D gene (5 bases). The V and J ends lost 7 bases and 8 bases respectively, with 24 bases between them. In germline, CDR1 is SGHTA, CDR2 FQGNSA. This CDR3 spans 16 amino acids. CDR3 sequence (DNA): TGTGCCAGCACCAAAGGTCCGGGAAATTTCGGCTATGAGCAGTTCTTC. Its translation is CASTKGPGNFGYEQFF.

This clone has just a few counts. The rearrangement joins TRBV29-1 to TRBJ1-4; no reliable D call. Trimming cost V 3 bases and J 0 bases, with 8 bases left between them. The length of the CDR3 is 14 residues. CDR1 SQVTM and CDR2 ANQGSEA come from the germline V gene. The CDR3 loop is CSVDKLTTNEKLFF. CDR3 in DNA: TGCAGCGTTGACAAACTGACAACTAATGAAAAACTGTTTTTT. The full variable domain, in which reference TRBV29-1 and TRBJ1-4 provide the parts outside the CDR3, is SAVISQKPSRDICQRGTSLTIQCQVDSQVTMMFWYRQQPGQSLTLIATANQGSEATYESGFVIDKFPISRPNLTFSTLTVSNMSPEDSSIYLCSVDKLTTNEKLFFGSGTQLSVL.

V is TRBV30 and J is TRBJ1-1; D not resolved. Between the trimmed V and J ends, which lost 5 bases and 7 bases, there was a span of 11 bases. This CDR3 contains 11 residues. Germline-derived CDR1 and CDR2 are GTSNPN and SVGIG (reference sequence). The CDR3 reads CAWHRKDEAFF. The CDR3 DNA follows: TGTGCCTGGCATAGAAAGGATGAAGCTTTCTTT.

The V and J genes are TRBV30 and TRBJ2-7; no reliable D call. Germline V gene sequence: CDR1 GTSNPN, CDR2 SVGIG (reference sequence). Trimming cost V 2 bases and J 2 bases, with 10 bases left between them. This CDR3 is built from 13 residues. The CDR3 sequence is CAWSHGSTYEQYF. As DNA, the CDR3 is TGTGCCTGGAGTCACGGCAGCACCTACGAGCAGTACTTC.

This clone was recorded a few times. The rearrangement joins TRBV29-1 to TRBJ2-1; 10 nucleotides match TRBD2. Per germline, CDR1 SQVTM and CDR2 ANQGSEA. V shed 8 bases, J shed 5 bases, and the junction held 9 bases outside the gene matches. The CDR3 loop spans 14 amino acids. DNA for the CDR3: TGCAGCCCAATCAGGACTAGCGGAAACAATGAGCAGTTCTTC. Its translation: CSPIRTSGNNEQFF.

This CDR3 reads CASSRQIDNEQFF. Written as DNA, the CDR3 is TGCGCCAGCAGCCGCCAGATCGACAATGAGCAGTTCTTC. This sequence joins TRBV4-1 and TRBJ2-1, with D uncertain. Looked up from germline, CDR1 is MGHRA and CDR2 is YSYEKL. V dropped 4 bases and J dropped 5 bases, with 9 bases sitting between them. This CDR3 region has 13 residues.

CDR3 sequence (DNA): TGCGCCAGCAGCCTAAGACCACAGTCGAACACCGGGGAGCTGTTTTTT. The encoded protein is CASSLRPQSNTGELFF. The chain carries TRBV4-1 and TRBJ2-2; D is uncertain. Germline CDR1 and CDR2: MGHRA and YSYEKL. The CDR3 is 16 residues long. The V and J ends lost 4 bases and 0 bases respectively, with 12 bases between them.

This chain joins TRBV5-1 and TRBJ2-3; maybe TRBD2 (6 bases). The CDR3 totals 14 residues. Germline CDR1 SGHRS, CDR2 YFSETQ. Trimming removed 4 bases from V and 0 bases from J, with 9 bases in between. CDR3 sequence reads: CASSRRGSTDTQYF. The DNA for the CDR3 is TGCGCCAGCAGCCGCCGGGGGAGCACAGATACGCAGTATTTT. The full variable domain, in which reference TRBV5-1 and TRBJ2-3 provide the parts outside the CDR3, is KAGVTQTPRYLIKTRGQQVTLSCSPISGHRSVSWYQQTPGQGLQFLFEYFSETQRNKGNFPGRFSGRQFSNSRSEMNVSTLELGDSALYLCASSRRGSTDTQYFGPGTRLTVL.

This chain links TRBV5-1 with TRBJ1-1; D is undetermined. The CDR3 has 14 amino acids. In germline, CDR1 is SGHRS, CDR2 YFSETQ. V lost 3 bases and J 1 base, leaving 10 bases between the germline ends. CDR3 sequence reads: CASSSREENTEAFF. The CDR3 coding sequence is TGCGCCAGCAGCTCTCGGGAGGAGAACACTGAAGCTTTCTTT.

This chain joins TRBV9 and TRBJ2-7; 10 nucleotides match TRBD2. This CDR3 spans 16 amino acids. Germline-derived CDR1 and CDR2 are SGDLS and YYNGEE. V lost 4 bases and J lost 3; bases outside the gene matches: 10. The CDR3 bases are TGTGCCAGCAGCCACACCCGGACTAGCGGAAGCTACGAGCAGTACTTC. Translating gives CASSHTRTSGSYEQYF.

V and J are TRBV5-1 and TRBJ2-7, with D possibly being TRBD1 (5 bases). This CDR3 spans 14 amino acids. Germline V gene data show CDR1 as SGHRS and CDR2 as YFSETQ. Trimming removed 3 bases from V and 2 bases from J, with 12 bases in between. CDR3 residues: CASSYRQPTYEQYF. CDR3 nucleotide sequence: TGCGCCAGCAGCTATCGACAGCCCACCTACGAGCAGTACTTC.

This clone was found a few times. This chain joins TRBV4-1 and TRBJ1-4; D is uncertain. The V end lost 6 bases, the J end lost 4 bases, and 12 bases lay between the germline ends. CDR3 length equals 14 residues. From germline, CDR1 is MGHRA and CDR2 YSYEKL. Written as DNA, the CDR3 is TGCGCCAGCAGGCCGCTTGCAGATAATGAAAAACTGTTTTTT. Translation: CASRPLADNEKLFF.

The V and J genes are TRBV25-1 and TRBJ2-7; D perhaps matches TRBD2 (6 bases). This CDR3 has 15 residues. The germline gives CDR1 MGHDK, CDR2 SYGVNS. V dropped 4 bases and J dropped 1 base, with 14 bases sitting between them. The CDR3 sequence: CASSVGPGLSYEQYF. CDR3 nucleotide sequence: TGTGCCAGCAGTGTCGGACCGGGACTTTCCTACGAGCAGTACTTC.

The chain combines TRBV7-2 with TRBJ2-2; 12 nucleotides align to TRBD2. The germline gives CDR1 SGHTA, CDR2 FQGNSA. This CDR3 has 18 residues. V lost 2 bases to trimming and J lost 9 bases; unmatched junction nucleotides: 13. This CDR3 is CASSLTLAGGPAMRELFF. For the CDR3, the DNA is TGTGCCAGCAGCTTAACCCTAGCGGGAGGGCCAGCGATGCGGGAGCTGTTTTTT.

The chain recombines TRBV27 with TRBJ2-7; 10 nucleotides align to TRBD2. Germline CDR1 and CDR2: MNHEY and SMNVEV (reference sequence). The CDR3 length is 14 residues. V trimming: 4 bases; J trimming: 5 bases; junction bases outside the gene matches: 5. The CDR3 DNA reads as TGTGCCAGCAGTTCGCCTAGCGGGAGTAACGAGCAGTACTTC. Amino acid sequence: CASSSPSGSNEQYF.

The chain combines TRBV25-1 with TRBJ2-7; D possibly uses TRBD1 or TRBD2 (6 bases each). Between the trimmed V and J ends, which lost 4 bases and 3 bases, there was a span of 19 bases. The CDR3 loop spans 16 amino acids. Germline V gene data show CDR1 as MGHDK and CDR2 as SYGVNS. CDR3 region: CASSGQGRRGSYEQYF. The CDR3 DNA follows: TGTGCCAGCAGTGGCCAAGGGCGGAGGGGGAGCTACGAGCAGTACTTC.

The chain combines TRBV14 with TRBJ1-4, with 8 positions matching TRBD1. With 4 bases clipped from V and 6 bases from J, the junction kept 7 bases outside the gene matches. The CDR3 runs to 15 residues. In germline, CDR1 is SGHDN, CDR2 FVKESK. CDR3 amino acids: CASSPWTGSDEKLFF. The DNA of the CDR3 is TGTGCCAGCAGCCCCTGGACAGGGTCGGATGAAAAACTGTTTTTT.

Of note for this clone: Other DNA sequences within the sample encode an identical CDR3. The genes are TRBV29-1 and TRBJ2-7; D possibly corresponds to TRBD2 (6 bases). The germline V and J ends were trimmed by 6 bases and 0 bases, with 6 bases remaining between them. Per the germline V gene, CDR1 is SQVTM and CDR2 is ANQGSEA. This CDR3 is built from 11 residues. The CDR3 DNA sequence: TGCAGCGTCGGGGGCTCCTACGAGCAGTACTTC. Its protein product is CSVGGSYEQYF.

This clone appeared a few times. The rearrangement joins TRBV4-1 to TRBJ2-1; D call uncertain. The CDR3 totals 12 residues. Between the trimmed V and J ends, which lost 3 bases and 8 bases, there was a span of 8 bases. Germline-derived CDR1 and CDR2 are MGHRA and YSYEKL. The CDR3 reads CASSHLGDEQFF. The DNA of the CDR3 is TGCGCCAGCAGCCACCTCGGCGATGAGCAGTTCTTC.

The V gene is TRBV7-9, the J gene TRBJ2-3; no definite D call. This CDR3 region has 14 residues. Trimming stripped 4 bases from V and 0 bases from J, with 8 bases between. Germline CDR1 reads SEHNR; CDR2 reads FQNEAQ (reference sequence). CDR3 in DNA: TGTGCCAGCAGCTCCCCGGTTAGCACAGATACGCAGTATTTT. Amino acid sequence: CASSSPVSTDTQYF. Full variable domain (remainder filled in from reference TRBV7-9 and TRBJ2-3): DTGVSQNPRHKITKRGQNVTFRCDPISEHNRLYWYRQTLGQGPEFLTYFQNEAQLEKSRLLSDRFSAERPKGSFSTLEIQRTEQGDSAMYLCASSSPVSTDTQYFGPGTRLTVL.

The chain carries TRBV9 and TRBJ2-1; no definite D call. V lost 3 bases to trimming and J lost 3 bases, with 4 bases between them. The CDR3 totals 12 residues. CDR1 and CDR2 from the germline V gene are SGDLS and YYNGEE. The CDR3 reads CASSASYNEQFF. In DNA form, the CDR3 reads TGTGCCAGCAGCGCCAGCTACAATGAGCAGTTCTTC.

This clone occurred a few times. The chain recombines TRBV10-3 with TRBJ1-5; possibly TRBD1 for D (6 bases). CDR1 is ENHRY, CDR2 SYGVKD, per germline. The CDR3 contains 15 residues. The ends were cut back, 3 bases at V and 3 bases at J, with 12 bases in the middle. CDR3 coding DNA: TGTGCCATCAGTGATACAGGGATGGACAATCAGCCCCAGCATTTT. It translates to CAISDTGMDNQPQHF.

The table lists this clone with a few counts. J is TRBJ2-7 and V is TRBV15; D is perhaps TRBD2 (5 bases). With 5 bases removed from V and 6 bases from J, the gap between germline ends came to 11 bases. The CDR3 is made up of 12 amino acids. Germline V CDR1 and CDR2: LNHNV, YYDKDF (reference sequence). The CDR3: CATSWEWVEQYF. In DNA form, the CDR3 reads TGTGCCACCAGCTGGGAGTGGGTCGAGCAGTACTTC. Variable domain in full (rest from reference TRBV15 and TRBJ2-7): DAMVIQNPRYQVTQFGKPVTLSCSQTLNHNVMYWYQQKSSQAPKLLFHYYDKDFNNEADTPDNFQSRRPNTSFCFLDIRSPGLGDTAMYLCATSWEWVEQYFGPGTRLTVT.

V is TRBV7-8 and J is TRBJ2-7, with D hard to call. V lost 5 bases, J lost 4 bases, and 18 bases lay in between. CDR1 and CDR2 (germline): SGHVS, FQNEAQ. This CDR3 is 15 amino acids long. The CDR3 DNA reads as TGTGCCAGCAGCACCCTAGAGTCCGGGTCGTACGAGCAGTACTTC. This codes for CASSTLESGSYEQYF.

CDR3 bases: TGTGCCAGTAGTATAGATGAGGGTCGAAGGACTGAAGCTTTCTTT. It codes for CASSIDEGRRTEAFF. This chain joins TRBV19 and TRBJ1-1; unclear D gene. V lost 0 bases and J lost 5, with 13 bases in between. The CDR3 spans 15 residues. Germline V gene sequence: CDR1 LNHDA, CDR2 SQIVND (reference sequence).

The J gene is TRBJ2-1, the V gene TRBV2, with 9 bases lining up with TRBD2. The CDR3 has 16 residues. The junction had 6 bases not matched to a gene; V was cut back by 4 bases and J by 2 bases. CDR1 SNHLY and CDR2 FYNNEI come from the germline V gene. CDR3 protein: CASSGESGRPYNEQFF. Written as DNA, the CDR3 is TGTGCCAGCAGTGGGGAAAGCGGGAGGCCCTACAATGAGCAGTTCTTC. The full variable domain, rest sourced from reference TRBV2 and TRBJ2-1, is EPEVTQTPSHQVTQMGQEVILRCVPISNHLYFYWYRQILGQKVEFLVSFYNNEISEKSEIFDDQFSVERPDGSNFTLKIRSTKLEDSAMYFCASSGESGRPYNEQFFGPGTRLTVL.

This clone has a single count. The chain uses TRBV7-3 and TRBJ2-3; D is unclear. V was trimmed by 2 bases and J by 0 bases, leaving 9 bases between them. CDR3 length: 15 residues. Germline CDR1 is SGHTA and CDR2 is FQGTGA. CDR3 in amino acids: CASSLGVLSTDTQYF. As DNA, the CDR3 is TGTGCCAGCAGCTTAGGGGTTTTGAGCACAGATACGCAGTATTTT.

This chain links TRBV30 with TRBJ2-3, with unresolved D. The germline CDR1 and CDR2 sequences are GTSNPN and SVGIG (reference sequence). The germline V and J ends were trimmed by 4 bases and 6 bases, with 11 bases remaining between them. This CDR3 region has 12 residues. CDR3 region: CAWTYTRDTQYF. The CDR3 DNA reads as TGTGCCTGGACCTATACGAGGGATACGCAGTATTTT.